These T cell receptor beta chains were read from a single sample in a study of blood T cell repertoires in COVID-19. TCRdb's copy holds only in-frame clones and misses some; the assay was immunoSEQ multiplex PCR. Among 180,000 or so clones listed, 86% were seen once. The source material was peripheral blood. All receptors derive from a man aged 55-75 years with acute or convalescent COVID-19. Each CDR3 is given with its conserved first and last residue. The D gene is left open where the match is weak. Size tells how often a clone was seen (once, few, many) or the class of an expanded clone, and some rows leave it out.

clone_size	d_call	v_call	j_call	cdr3_nt	cdr3_aa
NA	TRBD1	TRBV9	TRBJ1-1	TGTGCCAGCAGCGGACGGGACAGGGTTGGCACTGAAGCTTTCTTT	CASSGRDRVGTEAFF
once	NA	TRBV7-9	TRBJ1-3	TGTGCCAGCAGCCGACCCAGAACGGGGTTATATGCTGGAAACACCATATATTTT	CASSRPRTGLYAGNTIYF
NA	NA	TRBV18	TRBJ2-3	TGTGCCAGCTCACCACTTGGAGCTTCGCCGGGCACAGATACGCAGTATTTT	CASSPLGASPGTDTQYF
many	NA	TRBV9	TRBJ2-1	TGTGCCAGCAGCGTATTTTACAGCTCCTACAATGAGCAGTTCTTC	CASSVFYSSYNEQFF
NA	TRBD1	TRBV5-1	TRBJ1-3	TGCGCCAGCAGCCCACGGACAGGGACCTCTGGAAACACCATATATTTT	CASSPRTGTSGNTIYF
NA	TRBD1	TRBV19	TRBJ1-2	TGTGCCAGCAGATTGGGACAGGGGGATAACTATGGCTACACCTTC	CASRLGQGDNYGYTF
NA	TRBD2	TRBV19	TRBJ2-3	TGTGCCAGTAGGGAATATAGCGGGAGCATGGCAGATACGCAGTATTTT	CASREYSGSMADTQYF
NA	NA	TRBV10-3	TRBJ2-7	TGTGCCATCAGTGAGTCGGCCAGGGGACCTTCCTACGAGCAGTACTTC	CAISESARGPSYEQYF
NA	TRBD2	TRBV6-5	TRBJ2-3	TGTGCCAGCAGTTATTGGCGGGAGGGTCCAGATACGCAGTATTTT	CASSYWREGPDTQYF
NA	TRBD1	TRBV19	TRBJ1-5	TGTGCCAGTAGGGCCCGACAGGGTTCCCATCAGCCCCAGCATTTT	CASRARQGSHQPQHF
NA	NA	TRBV9	TRBJ1-2	TGTGCCTCCGAGCGGGGCTGGCAGTCGGGCTACACCTTC	CASERGWQSGYTF
NA	NA	TRBV6-1	TRBJ1-1	TGTGCCAGCAACCTAACCCCGGGGGGGGTTATTGAAGCTTTCTTT	CASNLTPGGVIEAFF
NA	TRBD1	TRBV10-1	TRBJ2-2	TGCGCCAGCAGTGAGGGACAGGACACCGGGGAGCTGTTTTTT	CASSEGQDTGELFF
NA	NA	TRBV4-1	TRBJ2-7	TGCGCCAGCAGCCCGGTTGTAGGACAGTGGGGCGAGCAGTACTTC	CASSPVVGQWGEQYF
NA	NA	TRBV18	TRBJ1-1	TGTGCCAGCTCACCATCGCACGGACAGATGAACACTGAAGCTTTCTTT	CASSPSHGQMNTEAFF
NA	TRBD1	TRBV30	TRBJ1-3	TGTGCCTGGAGGGAGACAGGGGTGAGCACCATATATTTT	CAWRETGVSTIYF
NA	TRBD2	TRBV19	TRBJ2-7	TGTGCCAGTAGTATTTCCCAGCGGGAGAGTAACGAGCAGTACTTC	CASSISQRESNEQYF
NA	TRBD2	TRBV5-4	TRBJ2-2	TGTGCCAGCAGCTTGGCTAGCGGGAGGGCTAAGAACACCGGGGAGCTGTTTTTT	CASSLASGRAKNTGELFF
NA	TRBD1	TRBV24-1	TRBJ1-1	TGTGCCACCAGTGCGTCCAGGGGGCAGAACACTGAAGCTTTCTTT	CATSASRGQNTEAFF
NA	TRBD2	TRBV5-4	TRBJ2-7	TGTGCCAGCAGCCCCGGGGGGGGACCCCACGAGCAGTACTTC	CASSPGGGPHEQYF
NA	NA	TRBV24-1	TRBJ2-7	TGTGCCACCAGTGTTAACAGACCCTCCTACGAGCAGTACTTC	CATSVNRPSYEQYF
NA	NA	TRBV7-9	TRBJ1-6	TGTGCCAGCAGCCCAGGGGAATTCAGGTCCCTCCACTTT	CASSPGEFRSLHF
NA	TRBD2	TRBV6-5	TRBJ2-1	TGTGCCAGCAGACTAGCGGGAGGGCCTTACAATGAGCAGTTCTTC	CASRLAGGPYNEQFF
NA	NA	TRBV30	TRBJ1-6	TGTGCCTGGAGTGTAGGGGCAGGGAATTCACCCCTCCACTTT	CAWSVGAGNSPLHF
once	TRBD1	TRBV7-2	TRBJ1-1	TGTGCCAGCAGCTTATTCGGACAGGGGATGAACACTGAAGCTTTCTTT	CASSLFGQGMNTEAFF
NA	TRBD1	TRBV27	TRBJ2-7	TGTGCCAGCAGCCGGGGGACAGGACCGACCTACGAGCAGTACTTC	CASSRGTGPTYEQYF
once	TRBD1	TRBV3-1/TRBV3-2	TRBJ1-1	TGTGCCAGCAGCCAAGGGACAGGGGAAGGAGCTTTCTTT	CASSQGTGEGAFF
once	TRBD2	TRBV7-3	TRBJ2-3	TGTGCCAGCAGCTTAAAGGGAGCGGGAGGGCCCTCAGATACGCAGTATTTT	CASSLKGAGGPSDTQYF